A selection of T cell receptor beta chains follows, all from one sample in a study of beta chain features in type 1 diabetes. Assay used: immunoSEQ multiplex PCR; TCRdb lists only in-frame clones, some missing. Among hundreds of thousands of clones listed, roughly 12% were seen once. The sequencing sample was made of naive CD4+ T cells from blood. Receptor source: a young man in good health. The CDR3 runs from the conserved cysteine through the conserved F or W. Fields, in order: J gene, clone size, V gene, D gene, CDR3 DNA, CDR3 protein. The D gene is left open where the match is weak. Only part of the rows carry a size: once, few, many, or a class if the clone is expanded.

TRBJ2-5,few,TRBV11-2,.,TGTGCCAGCAGCCCGCAAAACAGGGCCGAGACCCAGTACTTC,CASSPQNRAETQYF
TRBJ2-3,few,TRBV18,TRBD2,TGTGCCAGCTCAACCGCCGGAGCGGGAGATACAGATACGCAGTATTTT,CASSTAGAGDTDTQYF
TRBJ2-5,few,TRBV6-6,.,TGTGCCAGCAGTTACTCGGGCAGGGCGGAGACCCAGTACTTC,CASSYSGRAETQYF
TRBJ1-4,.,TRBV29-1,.,TGCAGCGCCACCGGGGAGGGGGGCACTAATGAAAAACTGTTTTTT,CSATGEGGTNEKLFF
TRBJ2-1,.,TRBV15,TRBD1,TGTGCCACCAGCCAAGACAGGGACATCTCCTACAATGAACAGTTCTTC,CATSQDRDISYNEQFF
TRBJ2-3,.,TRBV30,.,TGTGCCTGGAGTGTACGGGGTTCAAATACGCAGTATTTT,CAWSVRGSNTQYF
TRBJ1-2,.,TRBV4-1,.,TGCGCCAGCAGCCCCCCGGTTCCGCGGGCCGACTATGGCTACACCTTC,CASSPPVPRADYGYTF
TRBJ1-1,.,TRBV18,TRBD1,TGTGCCAGCTCACCACCAGGGACAGATGAAGCTTTCTTT,CASSPPGTDEAFF
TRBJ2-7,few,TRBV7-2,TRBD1,TGTGCCAGCGGGAGGACAGGGCCCTACTACGAGCAGTACTTC,CASGRTGPYYEQYF
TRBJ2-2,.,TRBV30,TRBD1,TGTGCCGGACTGACAGGGAGTATCTTTATCGGGGAGCTGTTTTTT,CAGLTGSIFIGELFF
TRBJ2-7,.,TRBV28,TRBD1,TGTGCCAGCAGTTTAGGCCGGGGACAGTTCACCTACGAGCAGTACTTC,CASSLGRGQFTYEQYF
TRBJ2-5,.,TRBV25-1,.,TGTGCCAGCAGCAACGACAGGTCCCCTATCCAAGAGACCCAGTACTTC,CASSNDRSPIQETQYF
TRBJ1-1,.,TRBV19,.,TGTGCCAGTAGAGGTCAGGTAAACACTGAAGCTTTCTTT,CASRGQVNTEAFF
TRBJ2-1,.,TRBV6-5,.,TGTGCCAGCACCTTAGGGGGGGGCCCCAATGAGCAGTTCTTC,CASTLGGGPNEQFF
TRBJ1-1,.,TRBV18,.,TGTGCCAGCTCACTAAGGCAGGGAATAGAGAACACTGAAGCTTTCTTT,CASSLRQGIENTEAFF
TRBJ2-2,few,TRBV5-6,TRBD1,TGTGCCAGCAGCCCTATTTCCGGGACAGGGAACACCGGGGAGCTGTTTTTT,CASSPISGTGNTGELFF
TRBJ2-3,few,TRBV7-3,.,TGTGCCAGCAGCTTACGGCTAGATGATGATACGCAGTATTTT,CASSLRLDDDTQYF
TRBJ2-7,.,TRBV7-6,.,TGTGCCAGCAGCTTAGGCACGACACAGGGGGGGAACTCCTACGAGCAGTACTTC,CASSLGTTQGGNSYEQYF
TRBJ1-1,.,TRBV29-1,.,TGCAGCGCTGACGAGGGCCTGAACACTGAAGCTTTCTTT,CSADEGLNTEAFF
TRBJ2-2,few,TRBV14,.,TGTGCCAGCAGCCAAGTATCGGGAACCGGGGAGCTGTTTTTT,CASSQVSGTGELFF
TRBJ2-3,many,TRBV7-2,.,TGTGCCAGCAGTCGGCAGATAGCTAGCACAGATACGCAGTATTTT,CASSRQIASTDTQYF